This TCR beta chain was captured by sequencing in a study of CD8+ T cells in alopecia areata. Following extraction, RNA underwent reverse transcription to cDNA, which served as the sequencing template. TCRdb keeps only in-frame clones here, not all; method: immunoSEQ multiplex PCR. Among around 120,000 clones listed, around 45% were seen once. The study team obtained lesional scalp punch biopsies and peripheral blood from alopecia areata patients. In the case of this clone: The antigen is unknown.

Whole-study findings and limits: Alopecia totalis/universalis scalp especially showed more expanded CD8+ clones than normal scalp.

This CDR3 region has 15 residues. CDR1 PRHDT and CDR2 FYEKMQ come from the germline V gene (reference sequence). V shed 4 bases, J shed 3 bases, and the junction held 3 bases outside the gene matches. The chain has TRBV13 and TRBJ2-1, with 10 bases matching TRBD2. The sequenced material came from NKG2D-low CD8+ T cells sorted from blood. The source is a human donor with alopecia areata. The CDR3 spells CASSSTSGDYNEQFF. The CDR3 DNA is TGTGCCAGCAGCTCCACTAGCGGGGACTACAATGAGCAGTTCTTC.